This is a list of T cell receptor beta chains from one sample in a study of T cells in Graves' hyperthyroidism and ophthalmopathy. TCRdb re-called the multiplex PCR reads with MiXCR, one entry per CDR3 protein. The table has fewer than 250,000 distinct CDR3 sequences, more than 15% seen once. Sequencing was carried out using blood. The origin of the receptors is a man in his fifties or sixties with Graves' hyperthyroidism. Both conserved end residues are part of each CDR3. D genes are given only for firm matches. The size field is filled for only some rows; it gives once, few, many or a size class.

DNA	CDR3	D	V	J	size
TGCAGTGCTAGCACACATCTAGGGTCCAGCGAGCAGTACTTC	CSASTHLGSSEQYF	NA	TRBV20-1	TRBJ2-7	few
TGTGCCAGCAGCTTAGGGGGCGTGTTGGATTCACCCCTCCACTTT	CASSLGGVLDSPLHF	NA	TRBV11-3	TRBJ1-6	many
TGTGCCAGCAGCTTTACGACAGGGGGTCATAACGTCCTGACTTTC	CASSFTTGGHNVLTF	TRBD1	TRBV5-6	TRBJ2-6	NA
TGTGCCAGCAGTGAAAGGAGGGGATTGAACAATCAGCCCCAGCATTTT	CASSERRGLNNQPQHF	NA	TRBV6-1	TRBJ1-5	many
TGTGCCAGCACCACTTTCTTAACTAGCGGCAATGAGCAGTTCTTC	CASTTFLTSGNEQFF	TRBD2	TRBV7-9	TRBJ2-1	NA
TGTGCCACCAGCAGAGATCGCCGGGATACGCAGTATTTT	CATSRDRRDTQYF	NA	TRBV15	TRBJ2-3	few
TGCAGTGCCACAGCTTCCTCCTACGAGCAGTACTTC	CSATASSYEQYF	NA	TRBV20-1	TRBJ2-7	many
TGTGCCAGCAGTGAAGCCACAGGGGGCACCGAGCAGTACTTC	CASSEATGGTEQYF	TRBD1	TRBV2	TRBJ2-7	many
TGTGCCATCGGCACAGGACAGTCAGGGGAGACCCAGTACTTC	CAIGTGQSGETQYF	NA	TRBV10-3	TRBJ2-5	few
TGTGCCAGCAGGGGATTACAACTCTATAGCAATCAGCCCCAGCATTTT	CASRGLQLYSNQPQHF	NA	TRBV2	TRBJ1-5	NA